The rows below give T cell receptor beta chains drawn from one sample of a study of cytomegalovirus exposure and HLA in healthy donors. Here immunoSEQ multiplex PCR was the method, and the copy in TCRdb shows in-frame clones only, minus some. The sample has 100,000 to 150,000 clones, approximately 95% seen once; the top ten hold 1.7%. Sample: PBMCs. The source is a man younger than 35 in good health and CMV-seronegative. Both conserved end residues are part of each CDR3. A D gene is named only where the DNA matches it firmly. Clone size, where shown, is once, few, many, or a class for clones that have expanded.

CAIKSGAVNTGELFF,TGTGCCATAAAAAGCGGGGCGGTGAACACCGGGGAGCTGTTTTTT,TRBV28,TRBD2,once,TRBJ2-2
CASSSTGKAEKLFF,TGTGCCAGCAGTTCGACAGGGAAGGCTGAAAAACTGTTTTTT,TRBV7-6,TRBD1,-,TRBJ1-4
CASREGQGAGDYTF,TGTGCCAGCAGGGAAGGACAGGGGGCGGGTGACTACACCTTC,TRBV2,TRBD1,-,TRBJ1-2
CASSPLQPMSYQETQYF,TGTGCCAGCAGCCCCCTCCAACCTATGAGTTATCAAGAGACCCAGTACTTC,TRBV7-2,-,-,TRBJ2-5
CASSGGLAGHKNIQYF,TGTGCCAGCAGCGGAGGACTAGCGGGACACAAAAACATTCAGTACTTC,TRBV9,TRBD2,-,TRBJ2-4
CASSPLFGAFF,TGTGCCAGCAGCCCCCTTTTCGGAGCTTTCTTT,TRBV2,-,-,TRBJ1-1
CASSPGPGLIYEQYF,TGTGCCAGCAGCCCGGGCCCAGGGCTCATCTACGAGCAGTACTTC,TRBV9,-,-,TRBJ2-7
CASSQASSYEQYF,TGTGCCAGCTCACAAGCGTCCTCCTACGAGCAGTACTTC,TRBV18,-,-,TRBJ2-7
CASSSPTREQYF,TGTGCCAGCAGCTCCCCCACCCGGGAGCAGTACTTC,TRBV9,-,-,TRBJ2-7
CASSQGPGHSNQPQHF,TGTGCCAGCAGCCAGGGCCCGGGACATAGCAATCAGCCCCAGCATTTT,TRBV4-2,-,-,TRBJ1-5
CASSPFEREVRLEFF,TGTGCCAGCAGCCCCTTTGAGCGGGAGGTTCGATTAGAGTTCTTC,TRBV27,TRBD2,-,TRBJ2-1
CASSPLGQLRNTEAFF,TGTGCCAGCTCACCTCTTGGACAGCTTCGGAACACTGAAGCTTTCTTT,TRBV18,-,-,TRBJ1-1
CSVARGLYNEQFF,TGCAGCGTTGCCAGGGGGCTATACAATGAGCAGTTCTTC,TRBV29-1,TRBD1,-,TRBJ2-1
CSVAGWGNTEAFF,TGCAGCGTTGCAGGGTGGGGAAACACTGAAGCTTTCTTT,TRBV29-1,-,-,TRBJ1-1
CASSEVVAGAYNEQFF,TGTGCCAGCAGTGAAGTCGTCGCGGGAGCCTACAATGAGCAGTTCTTC,TRBV2,TRBD2,many,TRBJ2-1
CASSPGVVQRLTDTQYF,TGTGCCAGCAGCCCCGGGGTCGTTCAGCGGCTAACAGATACGCAGTATTTT,TRBV9,-,-,TRBJ2-3
CASRNPSTGFAEQFF,TGTGCCAGCAGGAACCCCTCGACAGGTTTCGCTGAGCAGTTCTTC,TRBV27,-,-,TRBJ2-1
CASSLGTGTLRSNEQFF,TGTGCCAGCAGCTTAGGGACCGGGACTCTAAGGAGCAATGAGCAGTTCTTC,TRBV7-2,-,-,TRBJ2-1
CASSLGDRPYEQYF,TGTGCCAGCAGTTTAGGCGACAGACCCTACGAGCAGTACTTC,TRBV27,-,-,TRBJ2-7
CASSYPGPRGYEQYF,TGTGCCAGCAGCTACCCCGGGCCCCGAGGGTACGAGCAGTACTTC,TRBV7-9,-,-,TRBJ2-7
CASSSRAGESSYNEQFF,TGTGCCAGCAGCTCCCGGGCAGGGGAAAGCTCCTACAATGAGCAGTTCTTC,TRBV7-9,-,-,TRBJ2-1
CASSGPTGGGTDTQYF,TGTGCCAGCAGTGGCCCGACAGGGGGTGGCACAGATACGCAGTATTTT,TRBV6-1,TRBD1,-,TRBJ2-3
CASSWGGVAAPSEQYF,TGTGCCAGCAGCTGGGGGGGGGTAGCCGCCCCCTCGGAGCAGTACTTC,TRBV11-3,TRBD2,-,TRBJ2-7
CASSPSGAWGNEQFF,TGTGCCAGCAGCCCTAGCGGGGCCTGGGGCAATGAGCAGTTCTTC,TRBV14,TRBD2,-,TRBJ2-1
CASSQVLNVQGGFFTDTQYF,TGCGCCAGCAGCCAAGTATTGAATGTGCAGGGTGGTTTTTTCACAGATACGCAGTATTTT,TRBV4-3,-,-,TRBJ2-3
CASTPEAGEFNEQFF,TGTGCCAGCACCCCCGAAGCGGGAGAGTTTAATGAGCAGTTCTTC,TRBV7-6,TRBD2,few,TRBJ2-1